This is a list of T cell receptor beta chains from one sample in a study of T cell responses to AZD1222 COVID-19 vaccine. The assay was immunoSEQ multiplex PCR, and TCRdb's table has in-frame clones only and misses some. The data contain 15,000 to 20,000 clones, over 85% of them singletons. Specimen: peripheral blood, collected 28 days after the second AZD1222 dose. These TCRs come from an adult who received the AZD1222 COVID-19 vaccine. Each CDR3 is given with its conserved first and last residue. The D gene is left open where the match is weak. Expanded clones get a size class; other rows say once, few or many, or leave the size out.

abundance: .; j_gene: TRBJ1-1; d_gene: TRBD1; v_gene: TRBV7-2; CDR3aa: CASRFTGVAEAFF; CDR3nt: TGTGCCAGCAGGTTTACAGGGGTCGCTGAAGCTTTCTTT
abundance: .; j_gene: TRBJ2-1; d_gene: .; v_gene: TRBV6-2/TRBV6-3; CDR3aa: CASSYILGTLSYNEQFF; CDR3nt: TGTGCCAGCAGTTACATCCTAGGGACACTCTCCTACAATGAGCAGTTCTTC
abundance: .; j_gene: TRBJ1-5; d_gene: .; v_gene: TRBV2; CDR3aa: CASSDRQWQPQHF; CDR3nt: TGTGCCAGCAGTGATCGGCAGTGGCAGCCCCAGCATTTT
abundance: .; j_gene: TRBJ1-5; d_gene: TRBD1; v_gene: TRBV11-2; CDR3aa: CASSLDRGGNQPQHF; CDR3nt: TGTGCCAGCAGCCTAGACAGGGGAGGCAATCAGCCCCAGCATTTT
abundance: .; j_gene: TRBJ2-1; d_gene: TRBD1; v_gene: TRBV4-1; CDR3aa: CASSQDPGTGGYEQFF; CDR3nt: TGCGCCAGCAGCCAAGACCCCGGGACAGGGGGCTATGAGCAGTTCTTC
abundance: once; j_gene: TRBJ2-1; d_gene: .; v_gene: TRBV10-3; CDR3aa: CASRSQMYNEQFF; CDR3nt: TGTGCCTCGAGGAGTCAGATGTACAATGAGCAGTTCTTC
abundance: .; j_gene: TRBJ1-2; d_gene: TRBD1; v_gene: TRBV9; CDR3aa: CASSIRDRESVITF; CDR3nt: TGTGCCAGCAGCATCCGGGACAGGGAGTCGGTAATCACCTTC
abundance: .; j_gene: TRBJ2-2; d_gene: TRBD1; v_gene: TRBV19; CDR3aa: CASSERRDRGGGELFF; CDR3nt: TGTGCCAGTAGTGAACGCCGGGACAGGGGAGGCGGGGAGCTGTTTTTT
abundance: .; j_gene: TRBJ2-2; d_gene: .; v_gene: TRBV28; CDR3aa: CASILTSNTGELFF; CDR3nt: TGTGCCAGCATTCTCACTTCAAACACCGGGGAGCTGTTTTTT
abundance: once; j_gene: TRBJ1-2; d_gene: .; v_gene: TRBV7-8; CDR3aa: CASSLGQGPNYGYTF; CDR3nt: TGTGCCAGCAGCTTAGGGCAGGGTCCTAACTATGGCTACACCTTC
abundance: .; j_gene: TRBJ1-3; d_gene: .; v_gene: TRBV7-8; CDR3aa: CASSLALYTSNTIYF; CDR3nt: TGTGCCAGCAGCTTAGCGTTATACACCTCAAACACCATATATTTT
abundance: .; j_gene: TRBJ1-5; d_gene: .; v_gene: TRBV18; CDR3aa: CASSLYGGLGQPQHF; CDR3nt: TGTGCCAGCTCACTGTACGGGGGGTTGGGTCAGCCCCAGCATTTT
abundance: once; j_gene: TRBJ2-1; d_gene: .; v_gene: TRBV25-1; CDR3aa: CASSGSSTDEQFF; CDR3nt: TGTGCCAGCAGTGGGAGCTCGACAGATGAGCAGTTCTTC